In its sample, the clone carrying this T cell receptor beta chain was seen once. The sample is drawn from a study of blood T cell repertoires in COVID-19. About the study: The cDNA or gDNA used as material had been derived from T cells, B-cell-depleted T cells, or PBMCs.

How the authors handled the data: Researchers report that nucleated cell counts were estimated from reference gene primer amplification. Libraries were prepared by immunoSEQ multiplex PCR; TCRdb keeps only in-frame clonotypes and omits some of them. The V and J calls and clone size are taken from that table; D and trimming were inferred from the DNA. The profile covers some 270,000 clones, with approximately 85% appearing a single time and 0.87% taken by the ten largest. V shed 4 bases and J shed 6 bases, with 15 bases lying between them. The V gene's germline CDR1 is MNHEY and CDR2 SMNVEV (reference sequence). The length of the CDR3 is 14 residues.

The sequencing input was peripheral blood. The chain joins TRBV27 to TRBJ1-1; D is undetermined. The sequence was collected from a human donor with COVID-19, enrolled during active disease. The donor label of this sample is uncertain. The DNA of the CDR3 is TGTGCCAGCAGTTGGAGGGCCCCCGGGGCTGAAGCTTTCTTT. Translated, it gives CASSWRAPGAEAFF.